The TCR beta chain described here comes from a study of early T cells in non-severe SARS-CoV-2 infection. Study details: The study sequenced bulk RNA from unsorted whole blood, with chains unpaired.

The TCR library protocol was used to attach unique molecular identifiers. These identifiers were attached to individual cDNA molecules. TCRdb re-called the 5' RACE reads through MiXCR, storing one row per CDR3 protein. The repertoire holds 55,000 or so distinct CDR3 sequences, with under 8.5% as singletons. This clonotype has at least ten counts. Germline lookup yields CDR1 LGHDT and CDR2 YNNKEL (reference sequence). Unmatched junction bases numbered 9, after V lost 3 bases and J lost 0 bases. The length of the CDR3 is 17 residues. The sample in question was whole blood, obtained at baseline. The clonotype comes from an adult who was a healthcare worker with PCR-confirmed SARS-CoV-2 infection or an uninfected control (not recorded which). This sequence joins TRBV3-1 and TRBJ2-5; 8 positions agree with TRBD2. CDR3 sequence reads: CASSQTSVAGNQETQYF. For the CDR3, the DNA is TGTGCCAGCAGCCAGACTTCCGTAGCGGGGAACCAAGAGACCCAGTACTTC.